One and the same sample provided the 9 T cell receptor beta chains below, sequenced in a study of blood T cell repertoires in COVID-19. Sequenced by immunoSEQ multiplex PCR; TCRdb stores in-frame clones only, minus some. This sample carries roughly 150,000 clones, around four fifths of them seen once, and the ten largest clones take around 4%. The sample comprised peripheral blood. These receptors were collected from a woman older than 75 with acute or convalescent COVID-19.

V gene TRBV11-2 combines with J gene TRBJ2-1, with 10 bases that match TRBD2. Germline V CDR1 and CDR2: SGHAT, FQNNGV. V lost 8 bases, J lost 12 bases, and 19 bases stayed unmatched. The CDR3 has 16 amino acids. In nucleotides, the CDR3 is TGTGCCAGCGGCCGCCTTAGGACTAGCGGAGGCAGGCGGCAGTTCTTC. Amino acids: CASGRLRTSGGRRQFF. The whole variable domain, filled in from reference TRBV11-2 and TRBJ2-1, reads EAGVAQSPRYKIIEKRQSVAFWCNPISGHATLYWYQQILGQGPKLLIQFQNNGVVDDSQLPKDRFSAERLKGVDSTLKIQPAKLEDSAVYLCASGRLRTSGGRRQFFGPGTRLTVL.

The rearrangement joins TRBV5-1 to TRBJ2-1; 7 bases fit TRBD1. This CDR3 has 15 residues. With V trimmed by 0 bases and J by 2 bases, 2 bases remained unmatched. CDR1 and CDR2 (germline): SGHRS, YFSETQ. The CDR3 DNA follows: TGCGCCAGCAGCTTGGAGGGACAGCCCTACAATGAGCAGTTCTTC. Amino acids: CASSLEGQPYNEQFF. Full variable domain (outside the CDR3, taken from reference TRBV5-1 and TRBJ2-1): KAGVTQTPRYLIKTRGQQVTLSCSPISGHRSVSWYQQTPGQGLQFLFEYFSETQRNKGNFPGRFSGRQFSNSRSEMNVSTLELGDSALYLCASSLEGQPYNEQFFGPGTRLTVL.

The rearrangement joins TRBV7-9 to TRBJ2-2, with TRBD1 matching 7 bases. The CDR3 is 18 amino acids. Germline loops: CDR1 SEHNR, CDR2 FQNEAQ (reference sequence). V trimming: 1 base; J trimming: 4 bases; junction bases outside the gene matches: 12. As DNA, the CDR3 is TGTGCCAGCAGCTTAGTTGTTATGCGACAGGGTTTCACCGGGGAGCTGTTTTTT. Residues: CASSLVVMRQGFTGELFF.

The V and J genes are TRBV2 and TRBJ2-2, with 8 nucleotides matching TRBD2. Germline trimming cut 3 bases from V and 6 bases from J; bases unmatched to any gene: 6. Germline CDR1 and CDR2: SNHLY and FYNNEI. The CDR3 is 15 amino acids. CDR3 region: CASSEAGGVPGELFF. CDR3 in DNA: TGTGCCAGCAGTGAGGCGGGGGGAGTTCCCGGGGAGCTGTTTTTT.

The rearrangement links TRBV20-1 to TRBJ1-5; D is unresolved. The CDR3 runs 13 residues. In germline, CDR1 is DFQATT, CDR2 SNEGSKA (reference sequence). Trimming left V 3 bases short and J 6 bases short, with 12 bases between. CDR3 DNA sequence: TGCAGTGCTAGTTTACGAGGTAGTCAGCCCCAGCATTTT. Protein product: CSASLRGSQPQHF.

The V call is TRBV5-1, the J call TRBJ1-5; a possible D gene is TRBD1 (5 bases). Germline CDR1 SGHRS, CDR2 YFSETQ. With 3 bases removed from V and 8 bases from J, the gap between germline ends came to 18 bases. The CDR3 loop spans 15 amino acids. CDR3 protein: CASSWMGLPTEPQHF. The CDR3 region has the DNA TGCGCCAGCAGCTGGATGGGACTGCCAACGGAGCCCCAGCATTTT.

The V gene is TRBV5-6, the J gene TRBJ1-2; the D gene is possibly TRBD1 (5 bases). The CDR3 contains 13 residues. Germline V gene data show CDR1 as SGHDT and CDR2 as YYEEEE. V lost 1 base and J lost 6, with 10 bases in between. The CDR3: CASSLIGANGYTF. CDR3 nucleotides: TGTGCCAGCAGCTTGATAGGGGCGAATGGCTACACCTTC.

This rearrangement joins TRBV5-4 to TRBJ2-5; TRBD1 matches 8 bases. This CDR3 comprises 16 residues. In germline, CDR1 is SGHNT, CDR2 YYREEE (reference sequence). J lost 1 base, V lost 0 bases, and 5 bases had no gene match. The DNA of the CDR3 is TGTGCCAGCAGCTTGGGGCAGGGGGCTCTCCAAGAGACCCAGTACTTC. Its protein is CASSLGQGALQETQYF.

The genes are TRBV6-5 and TRBJ2-1, with 8 bases that match TRBD2. The CDR3 has 16 amino acids. Germline lookup yields CDR1 MNHEY and CDR2 SVGAGI. The V and J ends lost 0 bases and 4 bases, in that order; junction bases with no gene match: 5. The CDR3 nucleotides are TGTGCCAGCAGTTACTCGCGAACTAGCGGTTACAATGAGCAGTTCTTC. Its protein is CASSYSRTSGYNEQFF.